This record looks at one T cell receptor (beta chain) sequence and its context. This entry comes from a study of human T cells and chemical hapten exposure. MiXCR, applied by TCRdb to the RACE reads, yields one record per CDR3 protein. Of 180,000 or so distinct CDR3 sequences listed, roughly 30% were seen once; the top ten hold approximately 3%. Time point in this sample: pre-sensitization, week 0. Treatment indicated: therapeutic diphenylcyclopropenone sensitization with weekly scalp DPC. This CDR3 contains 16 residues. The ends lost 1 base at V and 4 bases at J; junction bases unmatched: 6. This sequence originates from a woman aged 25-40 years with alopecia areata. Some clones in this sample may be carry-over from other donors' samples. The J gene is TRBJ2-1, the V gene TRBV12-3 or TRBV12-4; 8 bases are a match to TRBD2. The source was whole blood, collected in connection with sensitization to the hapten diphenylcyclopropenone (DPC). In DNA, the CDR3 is TGTGCCAGCAGTTTAGGCACGGGAGGGCCTTACAATGAGCAGTTCTTC. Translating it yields CASSLGTGGPYNEQFF.